This section outlines one T cell receptor (beta chain) sequence together with its context. Its antigen remains unidentified. Under the authors' procedure: Filtering differed, since immunoSEQ gave only junction sequences and no quality scores. This table comes from immunoSEQ multiplex PCR, and its TCRdb copy is limited to in-frame clones, with some not included. V and J calls and clone size are those listed in that table; D and trimming were worked out from the DNA. Of around 2,000,000 clones listed, around 96% are singletons. This entry comes from a study of shared clonotypes between healthy human individuals. The wider study: A couple of female and three male donors aged 18 to 49 were enrolled. Study outcomes and limitations: Incomplete sequencing of sorted subsets was indicated by rarefaction despite large depth. Sharing of clonotypes among donors was expected to vary with sequencing depth.

Naive CD8 cells, CD45RO-negative and positively selected for CCR7, excluded terminally differentiated effector memory CD45RA+ cells. The TCR was taken from a man younger than 30 in good health. Source material: naive CD8+ T cells sorted from blood.

The CDR3 sequence: CATSQSGGTGVETQYF. The CDR3 DNA is TGTGCCACCAGCCAATCCGGAGGGACAGGGGTAGAGACCCAGTACTTC. The chain joins TRBV15 to TRBJ2-5; TRBD1 agrees at 10 bases. Germline assignment: CDR1 LNHNV and CDR2 YYDKDF (reference sequence). The CDR3 contains 16 residues. The V segment lost 5 bases and the J segment 4 bases; nucleotides outside the gene matches: 10.